Sequencing of this TCR beta chain was carried out in a study of blood T cell repertoires in COVID-19. Study at large: Both acute and convalescent COVID-19 samples were obtained from the United States, Italy and Spain. Sources were T cells, B-cell-depleted T cells, or PBMCs; the material itself was cDNA or gDNA.

Per the original data handling: Scientists estimated how many nucleated cells there were by amplifying reference gene primers. Measured with immunoSEQ multiplex PCR; TCRdb has only the in-frame clones, and not every one. V, J and clone size were drawn from that table, and D and trimming were deduced from the DNA. The sample includes some 74,000 clones, 65% to 85% seen only once; the top ten take around 10%. With 0 bases removed from V and 4 bases from J, the gap between germline ends came to 18 bases. Germline V gene sequence: CDR1 LGHDT, CDR2 YNNKEL (reference sequence). The CDR3 loop spans 17 amino acids.

The chain couples TRBV3-1 (or the pseudogene TRBV3-2) to TRBJ2-5; tentatively, D is TRBD2 (6 bases). The clonotype was recovered from a woman between 50 and 59 years old with acute or convalescent COVID-19. The sample taken for sequencing was peripheral blood. CDR3 residues: CASSQEKRAIRGETQYF. Written as DNA, the CDR3 is TGTGCCAGCAGCCAAGAAAAGCGGGCAATTAGGGGAGAGACCCAGTACTTC.